Sequencing of this TCR beta chain was carried out in a study of blood T cell repertoires in COVID-19. Overall study: Samples came from the United States, Italy and Spain, spanning acute and convalescent COVID-19.

In this sample, this clone turned up a few times. The trim removed 6 bases at V and 3 bases at J, leaving 4 bases unmatched. This CDR3 has 13 residues. Germline CDR1 MRHNA, CDR2 SNTAGT. Sequencing used immunoSEQ multiplex PCR; TCRdb keeps in-frame clones, though not all of them. The sample lists just over 650,000 clones, about 87% occurring once. The receptor's source is a woman younger than 30 with acute or convalescent COVID-19. V gene TRBV6-4 combines with J gene TRBJ1-1, with 7 positions matching TRBD1. Sequenced: peripheral blood. The CDR3 DNA sequence: TGTGCCAGCAGCACAGGGGAGGACACTGAAGCTTTCTTT. Translation: CASSTGEDTEAFF.